The rows below give T cell receptor beta chains drawn from one sample of a study of T cells after yellow fever vaccination. In TCRdb, the 5' RACE reads were re-called with MiXCR into one record per CDR3 protein. The table has about 550,000 distinct CDR3 sequences, about a fifth seen once. This specimen consisted of PBMCs, obtained 15 days after the yellow fever booster vaccination. These receptors all stem from a man aged 25-40 years who received the YFV17D yellow fever vaccine. Each CDR3 is given with its conserved first and last residue. Fields, in order: V gene, J gene, CDR3 protein.

>TRBV5-1|TRBJ1-1
CASNQNGMNTEAFF
>TRBV15|TRBJ2-1
CATSRTGGGRNEQFF
>TRBV23-1|TRBJ2-4
CASSQSLRDIQYF
>TRBV20-1|TRBJ2-1
CSPGLAGGRPPQGQFF
>TRBV7-9|TRBJ1-4
CASSRRDGAELFF
>TRBV20-1|TRBJ2-7
CSAVVAGLYEQYF
>TRBV5-1|TRBJ2-7
CASSPRDRVSYEQYF
>TRBV3-1|TRBJ2-5
CASSWLETAQETQYF
>TRBV23-1|TRBJ2-4
CARSRVLNIQYF
>TRBV28|TRBJ2-7
CASGDSRVHEQYF
>TRBV18|TRBJ2-7
CASSPRPGEDYEQYF
>TRBV4-3|TRBJ2-5
CASSQVGNRKETQYF
>TRBV12-3/TRBV12-4|TRBJ2-2
CASSLGTGGRELFF
>TRBV6-5|TRBJ1-6
CASSSGDRATYNSPLHF
>TRBV6-5|TRBJ2-7
CATRSSSYEQYF
>TRBV20-1|TRBJ2-4
CSARGRTGSNIQYF
>TRBV3-1|TRBJ2-1
CASSQRGTANEQFF